This T cell receptor (beta chain) was retrieved from a study of T cells in Graves' hyperthyroidism and ophthalmopathy. The germline V and J ends were trimmed by 5 bases and 4 bases, with 13 bases remaining between them. Germline-derived CDR1 and CDR2 are KGHDR and SFDVKD. The CDR3 contains 15 residues. Calling Graves' hyperthyroidism stable meant ophthalmopathy did not progress within 18 months. Patients aged 18 to 65 had newly diagnosed hyperthyroidism that had lasted under 2 months. Diagnoses were made from clinical symptoms, serum measures (thyroxine and TRAb), thyroid ultrasound and orbital computed tomography. The investigators amplified TCR beta CDR3 regions from RNA transcripts. The HTBI primer set served for first-round RT-PCR of the TCR CDR3. In TCRdb, the multiplex PCR reads were re-called with MiXCR into one record per CDR3 protein. The sample contains 250,000 to 350,000 distinct CDR3 sequences, about 15% of which appear only once.

The rearrangement uses TRBV24-1 and TRBJ2-2; D remains ambiguous. This receptor was taken from a man under 40 with Graves' hyperthyroidism. Sequenced material: blood. CDR3 amino acids: CATSALRAGTGELFF. For the CDR3, the DNA is TGTGCCACCAGTGCGTTAAGGGCTGGCACCGGGGAGCTGTTTTTT.